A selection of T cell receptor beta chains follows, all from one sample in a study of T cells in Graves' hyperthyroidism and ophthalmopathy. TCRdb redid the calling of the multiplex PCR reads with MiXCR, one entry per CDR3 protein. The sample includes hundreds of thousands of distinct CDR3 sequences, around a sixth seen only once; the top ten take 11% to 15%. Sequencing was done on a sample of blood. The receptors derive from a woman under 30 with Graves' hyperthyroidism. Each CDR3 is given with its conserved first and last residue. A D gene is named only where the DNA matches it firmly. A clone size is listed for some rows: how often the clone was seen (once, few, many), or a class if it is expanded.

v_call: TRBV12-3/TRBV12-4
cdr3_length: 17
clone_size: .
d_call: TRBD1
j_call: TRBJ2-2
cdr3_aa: CASRLRRGQDDTGELFF
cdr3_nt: TGTGCCAGCAGACTGAGGCGGGGACAGGACGACACCGGGGAGCTGTTTTTT

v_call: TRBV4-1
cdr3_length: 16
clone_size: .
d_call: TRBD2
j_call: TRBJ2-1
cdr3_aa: CASSQGTSGTSNEQFF
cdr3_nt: TGCGCCAGCAGCCAAGGGACTAGCGGGACGTCCAATGAGCAGTTCTTC

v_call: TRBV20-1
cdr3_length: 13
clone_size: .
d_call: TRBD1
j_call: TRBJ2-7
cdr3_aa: CSAGGTGAYEQYF
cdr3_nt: TGCAGTGCTGGGGGGACAGGCGCCTACGAGCAGTACTTC

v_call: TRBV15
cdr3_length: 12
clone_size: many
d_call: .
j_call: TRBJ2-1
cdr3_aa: CATSRERDEQFF
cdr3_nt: TGTGCCACCAGCAGAGAGCGGGATGAGCAGTTCTTC

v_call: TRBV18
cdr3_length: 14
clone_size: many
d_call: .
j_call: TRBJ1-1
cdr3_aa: CASSDRLMNTEAFF
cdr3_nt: TGTGCCAGCTCGGACAGATTAATGAACACTGAAGCTTTCTTT

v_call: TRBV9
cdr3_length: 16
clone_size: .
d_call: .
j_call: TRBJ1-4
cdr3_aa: CASSVGPEGTNEKLFF
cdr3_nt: TGTGCCAGCAGCGTAGGACCAGAAGGAACTAATGAAAAACTGTTTTTT

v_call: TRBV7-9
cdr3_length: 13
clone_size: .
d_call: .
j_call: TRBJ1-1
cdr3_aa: CASTPQGNTEAFF
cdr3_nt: TGTGCCAGCACCCCCCAGGGAAACACTGAAGCTTTCTTT

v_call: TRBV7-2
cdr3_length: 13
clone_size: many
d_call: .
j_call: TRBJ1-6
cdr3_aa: CASTLSSNSPLHF
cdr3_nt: TGTGCCAGCACCTTATCCAGCAATTCACCCCTCCACTTT

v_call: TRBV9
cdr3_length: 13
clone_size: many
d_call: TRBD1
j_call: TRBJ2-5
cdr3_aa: CASSEQGIETQYF
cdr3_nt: TGTGCCAGCAGCGAACAGGGGATTGAGACCCAGTACTTC

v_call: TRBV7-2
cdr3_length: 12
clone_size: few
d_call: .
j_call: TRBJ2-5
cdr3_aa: CATGTVKETQYF
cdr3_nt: TGTGCCACCGGGACGGTTAAAGAGACCCAGTACTTC

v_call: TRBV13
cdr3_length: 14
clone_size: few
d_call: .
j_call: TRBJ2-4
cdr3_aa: CASSAPSRQNIQYF
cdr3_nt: TGTGCCAGCAGCGCCCCCTCGCGGCAAAACATTCAGTACTTC

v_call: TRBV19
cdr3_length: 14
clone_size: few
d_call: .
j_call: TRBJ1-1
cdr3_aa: CASSISAGNTEAFF
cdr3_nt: TGTGCCAGTAGTATATCGGCCGGGAACACTGAAGCTTTCTTT

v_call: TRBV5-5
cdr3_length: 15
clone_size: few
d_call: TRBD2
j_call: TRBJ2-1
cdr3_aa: CASSWLAGGYNEQFF
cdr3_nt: TGTGCCAGCAGCTGGCTAGCGGGTGGCTACAATGAGCAGTTCTTC

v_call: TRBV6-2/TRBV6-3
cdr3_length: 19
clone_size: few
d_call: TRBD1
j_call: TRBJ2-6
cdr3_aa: CASTRQRTGLLSGANVLTF
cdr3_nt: TGTGCCAGCACCCGGCAAAGGACAGGACTCCTCTCTGGGGCCAACGTCCTGACTTTC

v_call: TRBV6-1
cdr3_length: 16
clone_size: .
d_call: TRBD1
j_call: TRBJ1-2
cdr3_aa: CASSEAGRTGGYGYTF
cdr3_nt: TGTGCCAGCAGTGAAGCTGGACGGACAGGGGGCTATGGCTACACCTTC

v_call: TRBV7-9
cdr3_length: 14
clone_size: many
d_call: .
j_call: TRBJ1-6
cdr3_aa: CASSSGSYNSPLHF
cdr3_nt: TGTGCCAGCAGCTCAGGGTCCTATAATTCACCCCTCCACTTT

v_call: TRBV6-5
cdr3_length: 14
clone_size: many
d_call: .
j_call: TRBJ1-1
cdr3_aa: CASSYSGAYTEAFF
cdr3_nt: TGTGCCAGCAGTTACTCAGGGGCGTACACTGAAGCTTTCTTT

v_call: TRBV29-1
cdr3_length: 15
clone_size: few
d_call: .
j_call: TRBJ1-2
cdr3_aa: CSVEGKSGQLYGYTF
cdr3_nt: TGCAGCGTTGAAGGTAAATCCGGACAGCTTTATGGCTACACCTTC

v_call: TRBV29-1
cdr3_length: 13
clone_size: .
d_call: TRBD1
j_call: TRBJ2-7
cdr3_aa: CSVSGDSSYEQYF
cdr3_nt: TGCAGCGTCTCCGGGGACAGCTCCTACGAGCAGTACTTC

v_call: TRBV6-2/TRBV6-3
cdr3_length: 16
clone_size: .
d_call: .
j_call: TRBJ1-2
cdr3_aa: CASSPWTAPLTISYTF
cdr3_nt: TGTGCCAGCAGTCCCTGGACAGCGCCCTTAACTATTAGCTACACCTTC

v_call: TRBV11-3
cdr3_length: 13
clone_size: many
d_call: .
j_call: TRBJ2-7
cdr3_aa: CASSPQAGYEQYF
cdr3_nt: TGTGCCAGCAGCCCTCAGGCAGGCTACGAGCAGTACTTC

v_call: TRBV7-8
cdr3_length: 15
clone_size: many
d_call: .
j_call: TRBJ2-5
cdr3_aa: CASSSLQGMGETQYF
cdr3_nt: TGTGCCAGCAGCTCCCTCCAGGGGATGGGAGAGACCCAGTACTTC

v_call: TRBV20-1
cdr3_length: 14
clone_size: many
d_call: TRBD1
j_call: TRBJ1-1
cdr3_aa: CSARKGTGAGEAFF
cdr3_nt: TGCAGTGCTAGAAAGGGGACAGGGGCGGGTGAAGCTTTCTTT

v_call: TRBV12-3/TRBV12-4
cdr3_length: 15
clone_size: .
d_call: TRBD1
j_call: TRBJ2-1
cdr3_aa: CASSLAQGGRNEQFF
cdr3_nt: TGTGCCAGCAGTTTAGCGCAAGGGGGCCGAAATGAGCAGTTCTTC

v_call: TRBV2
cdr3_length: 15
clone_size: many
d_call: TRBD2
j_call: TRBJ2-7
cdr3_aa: CASRDMGLASYEQYF
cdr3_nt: TGTGCCAGCAGAGATATGGGACTAGCTAGCTACGAGCAGTACTTC

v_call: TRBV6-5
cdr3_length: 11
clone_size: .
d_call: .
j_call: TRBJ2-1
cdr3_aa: CASGYLGEQFF
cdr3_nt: TGTGCCAGCGGTTACTTGGGTGAGCAGTTCTTC

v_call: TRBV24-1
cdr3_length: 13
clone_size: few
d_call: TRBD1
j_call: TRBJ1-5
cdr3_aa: CATRQGSNQPQHF
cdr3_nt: TGTGCCACGCGACAGGGGAGCAATCAGCCCCAGCATTTT

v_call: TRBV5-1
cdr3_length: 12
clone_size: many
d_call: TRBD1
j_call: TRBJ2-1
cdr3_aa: CASYLDRAEQFF
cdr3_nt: TGCGCCAGCTACCTAGACAGGGCTGAGCAGTTCTTC

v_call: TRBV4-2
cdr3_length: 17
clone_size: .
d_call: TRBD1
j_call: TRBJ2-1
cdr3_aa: CASSQDPGTGVYNEQFF
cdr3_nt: TGTGCCAGCAGCCAAGATCCCGGGACAGGAGTCTACAATGAGCAGTTCTTC

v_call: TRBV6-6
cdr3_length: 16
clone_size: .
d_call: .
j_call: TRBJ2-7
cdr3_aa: CASSYSNGGGSYEQYF
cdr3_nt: TGTGCCAGCAGTTACTCGAATGGCGGAGGGTCCTACGAGCAGTACTTC

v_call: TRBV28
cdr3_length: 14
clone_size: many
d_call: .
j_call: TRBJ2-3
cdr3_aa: CASSRDGLQDTQYF
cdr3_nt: TGTGCCAGCAGTCGGGACGGACTACAGGATACGCAGTATTTT

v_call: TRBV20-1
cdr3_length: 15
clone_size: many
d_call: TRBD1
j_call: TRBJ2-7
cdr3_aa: CSATDRGRGEYEQYF
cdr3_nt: TGCAGTGCAACTGACAGGGGAAGGGGGGAATACGAGCAGTACTTC

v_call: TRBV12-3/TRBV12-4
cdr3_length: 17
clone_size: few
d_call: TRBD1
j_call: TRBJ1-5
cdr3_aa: CASGFTRGGYSNQPQHF
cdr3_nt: TGTGCCAGCGGTTTCACCCGAGGGGGCTATAGCAATCAGCCCCAGCATTTT

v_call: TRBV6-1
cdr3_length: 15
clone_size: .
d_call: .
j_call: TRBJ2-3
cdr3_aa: CASSVQSSSTDTQYF
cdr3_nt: TGTGCCAGCAGTGTTCAGAGCTCTAGCACAGATACGCAGTATTTT

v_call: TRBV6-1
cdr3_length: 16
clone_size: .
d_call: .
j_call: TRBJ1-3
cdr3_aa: CASRDRPAGSGNTIYF
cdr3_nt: TGTGCCAGCAGAGACCGACCGGCAGGATCTGGAAACACCATATATTTT

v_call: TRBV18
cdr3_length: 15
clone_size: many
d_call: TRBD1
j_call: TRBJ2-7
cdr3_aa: CASSNSGTGIYEQYF
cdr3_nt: TGTGCCAGCTCAAACTCCGGGACAGGGATATACGAGCAGTACTTC

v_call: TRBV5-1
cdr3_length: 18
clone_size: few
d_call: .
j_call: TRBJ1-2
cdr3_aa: CASSYKDPGGNTNYGYTF
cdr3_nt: TGCGCCAGCAGCTACAAAGATCCCGGGGGGAACACTAACTATGGCTACACCTTC

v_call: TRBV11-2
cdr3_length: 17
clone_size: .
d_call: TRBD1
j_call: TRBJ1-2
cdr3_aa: CATRLTGQTTGRLGYTF
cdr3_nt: TGTGCCACCCGTTTGACGGGACAGACCACTGGGCGGCTTGGCTACACCTTC

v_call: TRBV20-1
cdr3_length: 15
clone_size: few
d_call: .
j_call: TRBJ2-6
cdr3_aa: CSAGGGTSGANVLTF
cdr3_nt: TGCAGTGCGGGAGGGGGGACCTCTGGGGCCAACGTCCTGACTTTC

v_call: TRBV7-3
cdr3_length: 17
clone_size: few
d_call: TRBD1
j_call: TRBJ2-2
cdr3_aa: CASSLTQGQAKNGELFF
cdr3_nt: TGTGCCAGCAGCTTAACTCAAGGACAGGCTAAGAACGGGGAGCTGTTTTTT